This T cell receptor beta chain was identified in a study of blood T cell repertoires in COVID-19 (dated by TCRdb to the early 2020s). As for the study more broadly: Collaborator samples came from the United States, Italy and Spain and covered acute and convalescent phases of COVID-19. The repertoires were released in a freely available public database meant as a resource for research on the immune response to SARS-CoV-2. Sample metadata almost always included a de-identified subject ID, COVID-19 status, age in years and sex. The prospective study material was composed of cDNA or gDNA derived from T cells, B-cell-depleted T cells, or PBMCs. Deeply sampled blood TCRbeta repertoires from subjects exposed to, actively infected with, or recovered from COVID-19 were included in the dataset. Where HLA class I and class II types were available, the types were taken from metadata supplied by the sample provider, not from assay-based typing. The samples were drawn from two sources: the first 160 participants of the ongoing ImmuneRACE study, and fewer than 1,500 subjects contributed by 6 global collaborators. Results and caveats for the whole study, not just this receptor: The quantity of clinical and demographic metadata differed by source and by participant and was supplied without curation.

From the cysteine through the phenylalanine, the CDR3 covers 15 amino acids. Just the 45-base CDR3 DNA is kept, in frame starting at base 1. CDR1 and CDR2 (GTSNPN, SVGIG) derive from the germline V gene (reference sequence). Unmatched junction bases come to 1, with V trimmed by 2 bases and J by 1 base. Points on this clone: The antigen this receptor binds is unknown. Base qualities are not provided; no much larger clone lies one nucleotide away.

The immunoSEQ Assay, a bias-controlled multiplex PCR, was used to amplify TCRbeta CDR3 regions from genomic DNA. The study's processing was this. Within the assay, amplification of reference gene primers was used to estimate how many nucleated cells each sample contained. Sequence reads were collapsed and filtered to measure the absolute abundance of every unique TCRbeta CDR3 rearrangement. Productive Simpson clonality was computed per sample as the square root of Simpson's diversity index over productive rearrangements. The immuneACCESS repertoire file appears here via TCRdb, limited to in-frame rearrangements. These files lack a portion of the clones; in checked studies, under half of the deficit traces to unresolved V genes, and the cause of the others is not known. That table supplies the V and J calls and clone size; D and trimming were determined from the DNA. Across this sample there are under 300,000 clones, with around 86% seen only once. The ten largest account for 3.5% to 4% of the sample.

Whole blood was collected in K2EDTA tubes by collaborating institutions according to the institutions' own protocols. For TCRbeta analysis, collaborators shipped samples as frozen whole blood, isolated PBMCs, or DNA extracted from either of those sample types. The chain employs TRBV30 and TRBJ2-3; TRBD2 lines up with 12 middle nucleotides. The sequence derives from a man aged 18 to 35 with active or convalescent COVID-19. Sequences were obtained from peripheral blood. The nucleotide sequence is TGTGCCTGGAGTAGACTAGCGGGGGGCACAGATACGCAGTATTTT. Its protein is CAWSRLAGGTDTQYF. The full variable domain, with segments outside the CDR3 supplied by the reference TRBV30 and TRBJ2-3 proteins, appears as SQTIHQWPATLVQPVGSPLSLECTVEGTSNPNLYWYRQAAGRGLQLLFYSVGIGQISSEVPQNLSASRPQDRQFILSSKKLLLSDSGFYLCAWSRLAGGTDTQYFGPGTRLTVL.